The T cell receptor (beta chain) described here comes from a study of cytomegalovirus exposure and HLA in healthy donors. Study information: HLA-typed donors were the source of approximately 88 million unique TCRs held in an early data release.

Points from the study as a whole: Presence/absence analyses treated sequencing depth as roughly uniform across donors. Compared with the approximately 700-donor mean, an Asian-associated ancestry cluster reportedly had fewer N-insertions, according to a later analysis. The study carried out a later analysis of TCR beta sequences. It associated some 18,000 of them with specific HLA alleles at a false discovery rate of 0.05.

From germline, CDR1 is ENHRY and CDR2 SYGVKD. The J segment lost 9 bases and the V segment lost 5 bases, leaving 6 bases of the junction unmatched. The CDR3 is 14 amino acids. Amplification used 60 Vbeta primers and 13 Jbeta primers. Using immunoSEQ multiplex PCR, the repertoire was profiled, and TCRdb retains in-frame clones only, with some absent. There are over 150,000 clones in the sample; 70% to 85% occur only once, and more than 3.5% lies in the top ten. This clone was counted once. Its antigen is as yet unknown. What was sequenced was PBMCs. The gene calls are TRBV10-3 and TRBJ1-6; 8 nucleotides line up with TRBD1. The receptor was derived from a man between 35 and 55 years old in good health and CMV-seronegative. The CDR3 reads CAISPDRAGSPLHF. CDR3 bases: TGTGCCATCAGTCCGGACAGGGCGGGTTCACCCCTCCACTTT.